Presented here are 6 T cell receptor beta chains from one specimen sequenced in a study of blood T cell repertoires in COVID-19. Clones were read by immunoSEQ multiplex PCR, and TCRdb kept only the in-frame ones, dropping some. The profile shows about 230,000 clones, about 85% of them singletons. Sample: peripheral blood. These receptor sequences come from a woman of 80 years or more with active or convalescent COVID-19.

The J gene is TRBJ1-2, the V gene TRBV28; D gene unclear. The V end was cut by 5 bases, the J end by 4 bases, with 14 bases between. CDR3 length: 14 residues. CDR1 and CDR2 (germline): MDHEN, SYDVKM. The CDR3 region is CASSLLHMAYGYTF. The CDR3 DNA follows: TGTGCCAGCAGTCTACTACATATGGCCTATGGCTACACCTTC.

J is TRBJ2-3 and V is TRBV7-9; 13 nucleotides line up with TRBD2. CDR1 is SEHNR, CDR2 FQNEAQ, per germline (reference sequence). V lost 1 base and J lost 0; bases outside the gene matches: 1. CDR3 length: 17 residues. The CDR3 DNA follows: TGTGCCAGCAGCTTAGGGACTAGCGGGAGTAGCACAGATACGCAGTATTTT. This codes for CASSLGTSGSSTDTQYF.

The chain is built from TRBV6-5 and TRBJ2-4; perhaps TRBD2 as D (5 bases). Germline V gives CDR1 MNHEY, CDR2 SVGAGI. The CDR3 covers 15 residues. Trimming removed 5 bases from V and 6 bases from J, with 17 bases in between. CDR3 region: CASSRSPVEANIQYF. The DNA for the CDR3 is TGTGCCAGCAGTCGGTCCCCGGTGGAGGCAAACATTCAGTACTTC.

This sequence joins TRBV15 and TRBJ2-1, with 7 bases matching TRBD2. V lost 5 bases, J lost 8 bases, and 12 bases stayed unmatched. The germline gives CDR1 LNHNV, CDR2 YYDKDF (reference sequence). There are 15 residues in the CDR3. The CDR3 loop is CATSHSVREWDEQFF. In nucleotides, the CDR3 is TGTGCCACCAGCCATAGCGTGCGGGAGTGGGATGAGCAGTTCTTC. Full variable domain (missing parts from reference TRBV15 and TRBJ2-1): DAMVIQNPRYQVTQFGKPVTLSCSQTLNHNVMYWYQQKSSQAPKLLFHYYDKDFNNEADTPDNFQSRRPNTSFCFLDIRSPGLGDTAMYLCATSHSVREWDEQFFGPGTRLTVL.

This clone has just one count. The chain carries TRBV25-1 and TRBJ2-1, with 9 bases matching TRBD2. The germline CDR1 and CDR2 sequences are MGHDK and SYGVNS. Trimming took 3 bases from V and 8 from J; bases not matched to a gene: 5. The CDR3 contains 14 residues. In DNA, the CDR3 is TGTGCCAGCAGTGACAGCGGGGGGCTTTATGAGCAGTTCTTC. Translating gives CASSDSGGLYEQFF.

The chain has TRBV7-7 and TRBJ2-5; possible D gene TRBD2, 7 bases. The CDR3 is made up of 15 amino acids. Per the germline V gene, CDR1 is SSHAT and CDR2 is FNYEAQ (reference sequence). V lost 5 bases and J 5 bases, leaving 18 bases between the germline ends. The CDR3, as DNA: TGTGCCAGCAGCGTCCGGGGGGCGGGGATGGAGACCCAGTACTTC. Its translation is CASSVRGAGMETQYF. Full variable domain (rest looked up from reference TRBV7-7 and TRBJ2-5): GAGVSQSPRYKVTKRGQDVTLRCDPISSHATLYWYQQALGQGPEFLTYFNYEAQPDKSGLPSDRFSAERPEGSISTLTIQRTEQRDSAMYRCASSVRGAGMETQYFGPGTRLLVL.